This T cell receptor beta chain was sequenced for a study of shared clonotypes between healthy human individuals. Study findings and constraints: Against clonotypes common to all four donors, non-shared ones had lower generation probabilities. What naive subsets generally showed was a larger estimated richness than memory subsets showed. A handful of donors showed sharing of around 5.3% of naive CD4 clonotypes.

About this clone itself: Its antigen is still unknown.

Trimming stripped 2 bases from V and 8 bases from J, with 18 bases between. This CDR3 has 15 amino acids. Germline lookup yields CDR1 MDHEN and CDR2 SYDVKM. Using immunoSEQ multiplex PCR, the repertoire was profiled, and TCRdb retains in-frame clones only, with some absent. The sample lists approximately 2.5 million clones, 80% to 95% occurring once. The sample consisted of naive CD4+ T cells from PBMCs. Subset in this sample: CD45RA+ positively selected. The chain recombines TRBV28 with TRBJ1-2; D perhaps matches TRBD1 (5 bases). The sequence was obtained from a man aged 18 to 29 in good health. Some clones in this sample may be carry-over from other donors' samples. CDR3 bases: TGTGCCAGCAGTTTAACTCGCCGAGGGGTAGGCGGCTACACCTTC. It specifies CASSLTRRGVGGYTF.